Listed below are T cell receptor beta chains from one sample, sequenced in a study of blood T cell repertoires in COVID-19. Sequenced by immunoSEQ multiplex PCR; TCRdb stores in-frame clones only, minus some. Here the sample spans under 140,000 clones, roughly nine tenths being singletons. The specimen was peripheral blood. The receptors here all came from a human donor in a cohort sampled during active COVID-19. Each CDR3 is given with its conserved first and last residue. A D gene is named only where the DNA matches it firmly. Only some rows state a clone size, as once, few, many or a class for expanded clones.

>TRBJ1-4|TRBD1|.|TRBV11-2
TGTGCCAGCAGCTCACTGACTCAGGGGGCGCATGAAAAACTGTTTTTT
CASSSLTQGAHEKLFF
>TRBJ1-5|.|once|TRBV18
TGTGCCAGCTCACCCAACGTAGGAGATCAGCCCCAGCATTTT
CASSPNVGDQPQHF
>TRBJ2-7|TRBD1|.|TRBV19
TGTGCCAGTAGCCGGGACAGGGGGCCGAGCTACGAGCAGTACTTC
CASSRDRGPSYEQYF
>TRBJ1-1|.|.|TRBV3-1/TRBV3-2
TGTGCCAGCAGCCAAGGAGGGTTTATGAACACTGAAGCTTTCTTT
CASSQGGFMNTEAFF
>TRBJ2-7|TRBD1|once|TRBV7-2
TGTGCCAGCAGCCTGAGGCAGGGGGACCCTTCCTACGAGCAGTACTTC
CASSLRQGDPSYEQYF
>TRBJ1-3|.|.|TRBV28
TGTGCCAGCAGTTTGCAGCGAGCAACTGGAAACACCATATATTTT
CASSLQRATGNTIYF
>TRBJ2-5|TRBD1|.|TRBV27
TGTGCCAGCGGGCCGACAGGGGGCCTGGAAGAGACCCAGTACTTC
CASGPTGGLEETQYF
>TRBJ2-1|.|many|TRBV19
TGTGCCAGTAGTATTCACGGGTCCCGTCCCTACAATGAGCAGTTCTTC
CASSIHGSRPYNEQFF
>TRBJ2-1|TRBD2|.|TRBV20-1
TGCAGTCTAGCGGGCGCGCAGTTCTTC
CSLAGAQFF
>TRBJ1-6|TRBD1|.|TRBV6-5
TGTGCCAGCAGTAGGGGACAGGGCAATTCACCCCTCCACTTT
CASSRGQGNSPLHF
>TRBJ1-1|.|.|TRBV7-3
TGTGCCAGCAGCTTAAACAGGGACCGAGATGAAGCTTTCTTT
CASSLNRDRDEAFF
>TRBJ1-2|.|.|TRBV7-2
TGTGCCAGCAGCTTAGCCTTGGGCCCTATCGGCTACACCTTC
CASSLALGPIGYTF
>TRBJ2-2|TRBD2|.|TRBV7-2
TGTGCCAGCACCTTTCAACCGGGACTAGCCTATGGAGGGGAGCTGTTTTTT
CASTFQPGLAYGGELFF
>TRBJ1-2|.|.|TRBV3-1/TRBV3-2
TGTGCCAGCAGCCAAGGTCCCATCTATGGCTACACCTTC
CASSQGPIYGYTF
>TRBJ2-5|TRBD2|.|TRBV30
TGTGCCTGGAGTGTAGGGGGAGCGGGGGCACTCGGAGAGACCCAGTACTTC
CAWSVGGAGALGETQYF
>TRBJ2-5|.|.|TRBV21-1
TGTGCCAGCAGCCCCCCAAGGGTACAGGTAAGCCGTGAGACCCAGTACTTC
CASSPPRVQVSRETQYF
>TRBJ1-1|.|.|TRBV11-2
TGTGCCAGCAGCTTTCTAAGGGGCACAGGAGCTTTCTTT
CASSFLRGTGAFF
>TRBJ1-2|.|.|TRBV18
TGTGCCAGCTCACCACCAGGGGCGAATGGCTACACCTTC
CASSPPGANGYTF
>TRBJ2-2|TRBD2|.|TRBV24-1
TGTGCCACCAGTGATTTCGGGGGAGGGCCGATCGGGGAGCTGTTTTTT
CATSDFGGGPIGELFF
>TRBJ2-4|TRBD1|.|TRBV6-1
TGTGCCAGCAGTGACACCGGGACAGGGAAAAACATTCAGTACTTC
CASSDTGTGKNIQYF
>TRBJ2-1|TRBD2|.|TRBV18
TGTGCCAGCTCACCACCCTTAGCGGGAGTCTCCTACAATGAGCAGTTCTTC
CASSPPLAGVSYNEQFF
>TRBJ2-1|TRBD2|.|TRBV27
TGTGCCACCTATAGCGGGAGTCTCCTCAATGAGCAGTTCTTC
CATYSGSLLNEQFF
>TRBJ2-3|.|.|TRBV3-1/TRBV3-2
TGTGCCAGCAGCCAAGTGGGCTACACAGATACGCAGTATTTT
CASSQVGYTDTQYF
>TRBJ1-5|.|.|TRBV18
TGTGCCAGCTCACCCGGACAGAACAATCAGCCCCAGCATTTT
CASSPGQNNQPQHF